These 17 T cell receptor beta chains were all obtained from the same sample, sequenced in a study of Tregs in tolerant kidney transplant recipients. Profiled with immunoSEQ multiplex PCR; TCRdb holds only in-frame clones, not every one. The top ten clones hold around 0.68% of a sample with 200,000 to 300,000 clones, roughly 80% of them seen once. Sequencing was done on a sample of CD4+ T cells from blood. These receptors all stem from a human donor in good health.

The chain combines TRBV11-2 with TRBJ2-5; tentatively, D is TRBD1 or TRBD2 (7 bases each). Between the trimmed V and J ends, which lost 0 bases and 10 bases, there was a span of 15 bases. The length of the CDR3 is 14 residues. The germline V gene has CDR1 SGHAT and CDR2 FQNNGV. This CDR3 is CASSLERGRGGQYF. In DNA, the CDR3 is TGTGCCAGCAGCTTAGAACGAGGCAGGGGGGGCCAGTACTTC.

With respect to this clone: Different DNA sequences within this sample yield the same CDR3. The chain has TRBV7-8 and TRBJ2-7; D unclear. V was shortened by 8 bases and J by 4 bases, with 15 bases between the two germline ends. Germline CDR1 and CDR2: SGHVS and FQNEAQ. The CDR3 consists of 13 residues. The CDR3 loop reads CASGDLGRYEQYF. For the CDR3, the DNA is TGTGCCAGCGGCGACCTGGGCAGGTACGAGCAGTACTTC. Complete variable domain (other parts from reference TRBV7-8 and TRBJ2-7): GAGVSQSPRYKVAKRGQDVALRCDPISGHVSLFWYQQALGQGPEFLTYFQNEAQLDKSGLPSDRFFAERPEGSVSTLKIQRTQQEDSAVYLCASGDLGRYEQYFGPGTRLTVT.

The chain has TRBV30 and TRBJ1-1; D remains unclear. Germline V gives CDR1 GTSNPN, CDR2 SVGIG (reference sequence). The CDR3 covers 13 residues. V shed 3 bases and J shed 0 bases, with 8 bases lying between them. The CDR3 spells CAWSRGLNTEAFF. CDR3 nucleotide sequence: TGTGCCTGGAGCCGGGGTTTGAACACTGAAGCTTTCTTT. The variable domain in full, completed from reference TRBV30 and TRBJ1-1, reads SQTIHQWPATLVQPVGSPLSLECTVEGTSNPNLYWYRQAAGRGLQLLFYSVGIGQISSEVPQNLSASRPQDRQFILSSKKLLLSDSGFYLCAWSRGLNTEAFFGQGTRLTVV.

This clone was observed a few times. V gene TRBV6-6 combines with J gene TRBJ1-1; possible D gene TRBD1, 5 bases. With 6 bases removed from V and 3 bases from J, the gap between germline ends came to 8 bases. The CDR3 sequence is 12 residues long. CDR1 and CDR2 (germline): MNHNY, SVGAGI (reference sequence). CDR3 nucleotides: TGTGCCAGCAGGCCCAGGGACACTGAAGCTTTCTTT. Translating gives CASRPRDTEAFF.

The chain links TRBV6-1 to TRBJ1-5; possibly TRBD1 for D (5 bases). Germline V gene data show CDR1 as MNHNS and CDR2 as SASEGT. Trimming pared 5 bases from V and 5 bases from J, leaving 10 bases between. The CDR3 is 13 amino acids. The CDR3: CASSRGVDQPQHF. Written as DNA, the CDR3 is TGTGCCAGCAGTCGGGGGGTAGATCAGCCCCAGCATTTT.

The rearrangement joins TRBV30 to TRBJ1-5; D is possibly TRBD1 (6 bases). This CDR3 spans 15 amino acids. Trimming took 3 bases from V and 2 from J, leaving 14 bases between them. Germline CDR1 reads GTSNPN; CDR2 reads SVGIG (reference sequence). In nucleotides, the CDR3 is TGTGCCTGGAGGCGAGGGGGGGGCGGCAATCAGCCCCAGCATTTT. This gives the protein CAWRRGGGGNQPQHF.

The CDR3 here is CASTASGSTDTQYF. CDR3 DNA: TGTGCCAGCACGGCTAGCGGGAGCACAGATACGCAGTATTTT. The chain is built from TRBV25-1 and TRBJ2-3; 8 bases map to TRBD2. The trim removed 7 bases at V and 0 bases at J, leaving 3 bases unmatched. CDR1 is MGHDK and CDR2 is SYGVNS in the germline V gene. This CDR3 spans 14 amino acids.

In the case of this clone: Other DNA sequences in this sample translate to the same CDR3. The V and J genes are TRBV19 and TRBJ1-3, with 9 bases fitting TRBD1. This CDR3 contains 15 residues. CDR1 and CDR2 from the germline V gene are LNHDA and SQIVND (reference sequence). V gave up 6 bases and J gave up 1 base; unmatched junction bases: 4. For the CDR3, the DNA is TGTGCCAGTAGCCTAGACAGGGGGTCTGGAAACACCATATATTTT. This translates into CASSLDRGSGNTIYF. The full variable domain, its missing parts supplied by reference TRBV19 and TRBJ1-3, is DGGITQSPKYLFRKEGQNVTLSCEQNLNHDAMYWYRQDPGQGLRLIYYSQIVNDFQKGDIAEGYSVSREKKESFPLTVTSAQKNPTAFYLCASSLDRGSGNTIYFGEGSWLTVV.

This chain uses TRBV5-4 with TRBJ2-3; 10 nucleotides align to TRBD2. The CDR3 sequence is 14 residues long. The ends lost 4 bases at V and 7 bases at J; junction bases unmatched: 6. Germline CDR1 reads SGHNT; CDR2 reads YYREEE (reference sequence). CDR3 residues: CASSQSGGAYTQYF. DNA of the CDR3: TGTGCCAGCAGCCAAAGCGGGGGGGCGTATACGCAGTATTTT.

The CDR3 sequence is CASSPRSYEPNTEAFF. In DNA form, the CDR3 reads TGTGCCAGCAGCCCCAGGTCCTACGAACCGAACACTGAAGCTTTCTTT. This chain uses TRBV7-9 with TRBJ1-1; D is unresolved. From germline, CDR1 is SEHNR and CDR2 FQNEAQ (reference sequence). CDR3 length: 16 residues. The V end was cut by 5 bases, the J end by 1 base, with 17 bases between.

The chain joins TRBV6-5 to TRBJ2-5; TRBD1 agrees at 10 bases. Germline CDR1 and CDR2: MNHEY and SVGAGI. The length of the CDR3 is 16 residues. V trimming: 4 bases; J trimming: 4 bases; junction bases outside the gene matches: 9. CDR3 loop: CASSSIDRGRGETQYF. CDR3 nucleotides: TGTGCCAGCAGTTCAATCGACAGGGGGCGCGGAGAGACCCAGTACTTC.

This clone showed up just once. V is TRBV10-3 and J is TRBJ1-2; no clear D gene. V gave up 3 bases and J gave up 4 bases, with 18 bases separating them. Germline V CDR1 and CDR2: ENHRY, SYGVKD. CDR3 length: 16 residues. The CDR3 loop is CAISDLLSGRTYGYTF. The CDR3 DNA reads TGTGCCATCAGTGATCTTCTGTCAGGAAGGACCTATGGCTACACCTTC.

CDR3 sequence: CSVEGPRGPGTSGRGNTGELFF. The CDR3 nucleotides are TGCAGCGTTGAAGGCCCGAGGGGCCCCGGGACTAGCGGGAGAGGGAACACCGGGGAGCTGTTTTTT. V usage is TRBV29-1 and J usage is TRBJ2-2; 14 bases fit TRBD2. V lost 1 base, J lost 1 base, and 17 bases stayed unmatched. The germline gives CDR1 SQVTM, CDR2 ANQGSEA. CDR3 length: 22 amino acids.

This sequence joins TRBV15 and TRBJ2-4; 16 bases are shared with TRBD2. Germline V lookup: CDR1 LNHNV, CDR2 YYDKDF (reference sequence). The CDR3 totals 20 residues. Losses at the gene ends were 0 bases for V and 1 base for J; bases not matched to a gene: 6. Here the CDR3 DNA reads TGTGCCACCAGCAGAGATCCCCCGGGACTAGCGGGAGGGGCCAAAAACATTCAGTACTTC. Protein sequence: CATSRDPPGLAGGAKNIQYF.

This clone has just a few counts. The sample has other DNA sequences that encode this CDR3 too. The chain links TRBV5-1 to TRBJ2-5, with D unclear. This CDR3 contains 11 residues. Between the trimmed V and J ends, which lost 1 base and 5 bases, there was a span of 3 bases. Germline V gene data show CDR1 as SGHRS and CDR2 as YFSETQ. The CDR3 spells CASSLRETQYF. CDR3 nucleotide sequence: TGCGCCAGCAGCTTGCGGGAGACCCAGTACTTC.

The CDR3 coding sequence is TGTGCCAGCAGCGTATTCCCAACAGGGGGCGGTGAGCAGTTCTTC. It encodes CASSVFPTGGGEQFF. The chain has TRBV9 and TRBJ2-1; 9 bases line up with TRBD1. The CDR3 sequence is 15 residues long. J gave up 9 bases and V 1 base, and 8 bases lay outside the gene matches. Looked up from germline, CDR1 is SGDLS and CDR2 is YYNGEE.

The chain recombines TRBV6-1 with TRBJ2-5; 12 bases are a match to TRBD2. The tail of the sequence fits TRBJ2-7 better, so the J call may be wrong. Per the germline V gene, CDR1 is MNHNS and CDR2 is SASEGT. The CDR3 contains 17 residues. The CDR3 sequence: CASSGRLETSGRIEQYF. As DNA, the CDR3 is TGTGCCAGCAGTGGGCGACTAGAGACTAGCGGGAGAATCGAGCAGTACTTC.